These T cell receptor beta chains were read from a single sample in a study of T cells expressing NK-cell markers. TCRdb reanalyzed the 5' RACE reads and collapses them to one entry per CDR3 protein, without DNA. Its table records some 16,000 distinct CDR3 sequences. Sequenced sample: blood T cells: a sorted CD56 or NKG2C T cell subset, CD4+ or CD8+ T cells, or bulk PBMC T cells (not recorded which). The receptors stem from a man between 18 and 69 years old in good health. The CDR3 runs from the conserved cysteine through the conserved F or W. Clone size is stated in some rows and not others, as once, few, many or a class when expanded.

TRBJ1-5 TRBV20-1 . CSAPGQGNQPQHF
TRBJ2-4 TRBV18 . CASSPGSAQDMAKNIQYF
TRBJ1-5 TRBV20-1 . CSARDPISNQPQHF
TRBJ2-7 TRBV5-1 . CASSLGASLTYEQYF
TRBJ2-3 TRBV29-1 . CSVAVGGTSTDTQYF
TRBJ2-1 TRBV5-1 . CASSLGLAGYEQFF
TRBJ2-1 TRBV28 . CASSPDRVAYNEQFF
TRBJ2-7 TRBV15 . CATSRDRARVVSYEQYF
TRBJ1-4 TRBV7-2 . CASSLDRGGGKLFF
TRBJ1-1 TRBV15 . CATSRDRDRVTEAFF
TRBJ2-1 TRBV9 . CASSARQGGFREQFF
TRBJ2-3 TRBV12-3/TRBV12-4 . CASSIGQGGTDTQYF
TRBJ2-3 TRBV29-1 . CSVEQGFDTPDTQYF
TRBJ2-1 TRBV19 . CASSNGGEQFF
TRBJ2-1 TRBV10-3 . CATVPAKSSYNEQFF
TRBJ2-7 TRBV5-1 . CASSLGGVTYEQYF
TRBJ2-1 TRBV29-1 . CSAVTRSYNEQFF
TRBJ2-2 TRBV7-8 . CASSFLAGAQVLNTGELFF
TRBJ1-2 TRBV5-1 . CASSFEGAFGYTF
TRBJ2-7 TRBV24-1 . CATSDGGLAGTYEQYF
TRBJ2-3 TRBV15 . CATSRGGGKTDTQYF
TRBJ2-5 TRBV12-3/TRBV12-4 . CASRRGGKGETQYF
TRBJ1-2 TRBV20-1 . CSASRSTHYGYTF
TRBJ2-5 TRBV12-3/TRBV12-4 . CASSYSGTSGSTQYF
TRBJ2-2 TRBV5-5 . CASSLHGGAAGELFF
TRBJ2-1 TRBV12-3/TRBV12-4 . CASSDRLSGRDYNEQFF
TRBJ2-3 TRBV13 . CASNIRVFGGLATDTQYF
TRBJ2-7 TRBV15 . CATSRYPGSIDPYEQYF
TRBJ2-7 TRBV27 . CASSRQFGTGRTYEQYF
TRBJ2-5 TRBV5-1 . CASSLGQRQGIGETQYF
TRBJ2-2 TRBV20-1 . CSARDSSGSELFF
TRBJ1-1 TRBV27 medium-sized CASNRKGARMNTEAFF
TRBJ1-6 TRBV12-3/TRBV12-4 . CASSRRGASYNSPLHF
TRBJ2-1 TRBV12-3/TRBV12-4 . CASGPGNEQFF
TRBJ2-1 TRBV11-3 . CASSSTPGLAGRPSSYNEQFF
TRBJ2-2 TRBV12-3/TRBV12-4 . CASSWDRGGTGELFF
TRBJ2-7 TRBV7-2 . CASSLGLGAHEQYF
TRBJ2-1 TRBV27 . CASSLRTSGNDNEQFF
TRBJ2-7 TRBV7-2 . CASSLAGVKGTYEQYF
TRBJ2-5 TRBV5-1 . CASSPRILEETQYF
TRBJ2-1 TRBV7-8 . CASSPDRGSYNEQFF
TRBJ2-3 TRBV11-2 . CASRGAGPDGDTQYF
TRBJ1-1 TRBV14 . CASTAQETTRAFF
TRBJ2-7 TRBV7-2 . CASSLLAGRTYEQYF
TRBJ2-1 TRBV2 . CASSPSGFAIHEQFF
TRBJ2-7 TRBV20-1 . CSAIGAGGPYEQYF
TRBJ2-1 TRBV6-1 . CASIRQMGYNEQFF
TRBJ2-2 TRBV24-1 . CATSVATGYTGELFF
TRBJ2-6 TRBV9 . CASSVDPRTGVGIANVLTF
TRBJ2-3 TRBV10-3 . CAISERGQRTDTQYF
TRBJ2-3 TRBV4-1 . CASSRIQGNTDTQYF